One sample yielded the 11 T cell receptor beta chains listed below, sequenced in a study of a mutant IDH1 vaccine in newly diagnosed glioma. Produced via immunoSEQ multiplex PCR; TCRdb's table is partial and in-frame only. The repertoire holds 35,000 to 50,000 clones, with 85% to 95% as singletons. Their target antigens are unknown. Time point defined: week 23, last vaccination. A 20-mer mutant IDH1 peptide at 300 ug was injected subcutaneously with topical imiquimod. The starting material was PBMCs, obtained from a glioma patient whose treatment included an IDH1 peptide vaccine. Every receptor here comes from a man in his fifties with glioma.

Points on this clone: At one end the junction does not follow the germline gene, possibly because of a read error. CDR3 bases: TGTGCTAGCAGCTTATCCATAGCGGGGGGGTCCAATGAGCAGTTCTTC. It codes for CASSLSIAGGSNEQFF. This chain uses TRBV7-7 with TRBJ2-1; 11 nucleotides agree with TRBD2. Germline-derived CDR1 and CDR2 are SSHAT and FNYEAQ (reference sequence). This CDR3 has 16 amino acids.

About this clone itself: The junction differs from germline at one of its ends, possibly a read error. The rearrangement links TRBV9 to TRBJ2-7; D gene unclear. Germline loops: CDR1 SGDLS, CDR2 YYNGEE. There are 12 residues in the CDR3. The chain's CDR3 is CASSGNLPHLDF. CDR3 bases: TGTGCCAGCAGCGGTAATCTACCCCACTTGGACTTC.

The chain is built from TRBV10-1 and TRBJ2-7, with D perhaps TRBD1 or TRBD2 (5 bases each). CDR1 and CDR2 from the germline V gene are WNHNN and SYGVQD (reference sequence). The CDR3 has 13 residues. Trimming removed 0 bases at V and 7 bases at J, with 10 bases between. The CDR3 loop reads CASSESAGREQYF. The CDR3 DNA is TGCGCCAGCAGTGAGTCTGCAGGGAGAGAGCAGTACTTC.

This chain uses TRBV29-1 with TRBJ2-2; TRBD1 matches at 12 bases. There are 16 residues in the CDR3. V lost 6 bases and J lost 8; bases outside the gene matches: 13. In germline, CDR1 is SQVTM, CDR2 ANQGSEA. DNA of the CDR3: TGCAGCGTAGAGGGGGGGGGACAGGGGGCTTCGGGGGAGCTGTTTTTT. Encoded protein: CSVEGGGQGASGELFF.

This chain uses TRBV30 with TRBJ1-1; the match to TRBD1 covers 7 bases. Germline trimming cut 7 bases from V and 5 bases from J; bases unmatched to any gene: 13. Germline V gene data show CDR1 as GTSNPN and CDR2 as SVGIG (reference sequence). The CDR3 has 14 residues. The CDR3 coding sequence is TGTGCCTCGAAGGGGGGGACAGAGGGAACTGAAGCTTTCTTT. Encoded protein: CASKGGTEGTEAFF. Full variable domain (remainder filled in from reference TRBV30 and TRBJ1-1): SQTIHQWPATLVQPVGSPLSLECTVEGTSNPNLYWYRQAAGRGLQLLFYSVGIGQISSEVPQNLSASRPQDRQFILSSKKLLLSDSGFYLCASKGGTEGTEAFFGQGTRLTVV.

The chain is built from TRBV7-9 and TRBJ1-1, with a tentative D call TRBD1 (5 bases). Germline V gives CDR1 SEHNR, CDR2 FQNEAQ (reference sequence). The CDR3 has 14 residues. Trimming removed 5 bases at V and 3 bases at J, with 13 bases between. The CDR3 sequence: CASSHVGRDTEAFF. The CDR3 DNA sequence: TGTGCCAGCAGCCACGTAGGCAGGGACACTGAAGCTTTCTTT.

The chain employs TRBV7-2 and TRBJ2-7; 8 bases fit TRBD2. Germline V gene sequence: CDR1 SGHTA, CDR2 FQGNSA. CDR3 length: 15 residues. Unmatched junction bases numbered 7, after V lost 0 bases and J lost 6 bases. The chain's CDR3 is CASSLARGGPLEQYF. In DNA form, the CDR3 reads TGTGCCAGCAGCTTAGCACGGGGGGGACCCCTCGAGCAGTACTTC.

The chain carries TRBV14 and TRBJ1-5; the D gene is possibly TRBD1 (5 bases). Germline CDR1 and CDR2: SGHDN and FVKESK. Trimming removed 2 bases from V and 5 bases from J, with 16 bases in between. The CDR3 totals 16 residues. Here the CDR3 reads CASSQRHGEGDQPQHF. DNA of the CDR3: TGTGCCAGCAGCCAACGACATGGGGAAGGGGATCAGCCCCAGCATTTT.

The chain carries TRBV10-3 and TRBJ2-1, with TRBD1 matching 9 bases. V shed 2 bases and J 0 bases; nucleotides not matched to a gene: 5. This CDR3 contains 17 residues. Germline CDR1 reads ENHRY; CDR2 reads SYGVKD. CDR3 amino acids: CAISERGQGTSYNEQFF. The CDR3 DNA follows: TGTGCCATCAGTGAGAGGGGACAGGGTACCTCCTACAATGAGCAGTTCTTC.

In DNA form, the CDR3 reads TGCGCCAGCAGCTTGGCCGGAGGGCAGAACTATGGCTACACCTTC. It codes for CASSLAGGQNYGYTF. The chain joins TRBV5-1 to TRBJ1-2; the D is unclear. CDR1 is SGHRS and CDR2 is YFSETQ in the germline V gene. This CDR3 has 15 residues. V lost 0 bases, J lost 2 bases, and 11 bases lay in between. Based on the CDR3 plus reference TRBV5-1 and TRBJ1-2, the full variable domain is KAGVTQTPRYLIKTRGQQVTLSCSPISGHRSVSWYQQTPGQGLQFLFEYFSETQRNKGNFPGRFSGRQFSNSRSEMNVSTLELGDSALYLCASSLAGGQNYGYTFGSGTRLTVV.

The chain employs TRBV6-5 and TRBJ1-2; 7 nucleotides align to TRBD1. J lost 8 bases, V lost 7 bases, and 10 bases had no gene match. This CDR3 has 13 residues. Germline V gene lookup returns CDR1 MNHEY and CDR2 SVGAGI. The CDR3 spells CASTLKGAGGYTF. CDR3 sequence (DNA): TGTGCCAGCACCTTAAAGGGGGCTGGGGGCTACACCTTC.